This TCR beta chain was obtained from a study of human T cells and chemical hapten exposure. At the level of the study: 0.01% DPC was applied to the upper back in patch tests, which were read at 6 days. Predominantly women, the patients had alopecia areata, totalis or universalis. Study outcomes and limitations: With regard to DPC sensitization, TCRs above 1 in 1000 frequency did not change. Expanded TCRs produced significantly more large CDR3 similarity clusters than controls did.

TCRdb fed the RACE reads into MiXCR, producing one record per CDR3 protein. The sample has about 96,000 distinct CDR3 sequences; around 9.3% are singletons. Regarding time point: patch test 2, 6 weeks after DPC sensitization. The treatment: therapeutic diphenylcyclopropenone sensitization with weekly scalp DPC. This clonotype was seen a handful of times. Its antigen remains unknown. Germline CDR1 SGHVS, CDR2 FQNEAQ. V lost 4 bases and J lost 6; bases outside the gene matches: 8. The CDR3 is made up of 15 amino acids. This chain joins TRBV7-8 and TRBJ2-1; 8 nucleotides line up with TRBD2. The sequencing used whole blood, collected in connection with sensitization to the hapten diphenylcyclopropenone (DPC). The receptor was isolated from a woman between 40 and 55 years old with alopecia areata. Some clones in this sample may be carry-over from other donors' samples. The CDR3 loop is CASSSWVGRANEQFF. DNA of the CDR3: TGTGCCAGCAGCTCTTGGGTCGGGAGGGCCAATGAGCAGTTCTTC.